Detailed here is one T cell receptor beta chain. Measured with immunoSEQ multiplex PCR; TCRdb has only the in-frame clones, and not every one. The table includes just over 65,000 clones, around 90% detected once. This sample stems from a study of T cell changes during pregnancy in multiple sclerosis. Germline CDR1 is KGHSH and CDR2 is LQKENI. The CDR3 runs 15 residues. The trim removed 0 bases at V and 5 bases at J, leaving 5 bases unmatched. The V and J genes are TRBV18 and TRBJ1-2; 8 nucleotides align to TRBD1. The source of this sequence is a female donor with multiple sclerosis, enrolled in a pregnancy study. The material sequenced was peripheral blood, taken in the second trimester of pregnancy. The DNA for the CDR3 is TGTGCCAGCTCACCACCCCAGGGGGCTATATATGGCTACACCTTC. Translating gives CASSPPQGAIYGYTF.